A selection of T cell receptor beta chains follows, all from one sample in a study of cytomegalovirus exposure and HLA in healthy donors. TCRdb's copy holds only in-frame clones and misses some; the assay was immunoSEQ multiplex PCR. Of 75,000 to 90,000 clones in the sample, about 78% were seen once. Sequencing was performed on PBMCs. The receptors come from a man in his fifties or sixties in good health and CMV-seronegative. Each CDR3 is given with its conserved first and last residue. A D gene is named only where the DNA matches it firmly. Clone size is stated in some rows and not others, as once, few, many or a class when expanded.

CDR3nt,CDR3aa,abundance,v_gene,j_gene,d_gene
TGTGCCAGCAGCACGACAGGGTGGGGCAATCAGCCCCAGCATTTT,CASSTTGWGNQPQHF,few,TRBV6-5,TRBJ1-5,TRBD1
TGTGCCAGCAGTGTAGGCAGGAACCAGGGGGGGCAGTACTTC,CASSVGRNQGGQYF,once,TRBV2,TRBJ2-7,.
TGTGCCAGCAGCCAAGATCAGGGGAATGGCTACACCTTC,CASSQDQGNGYTF,.,TRBV14,TRBJ1-2,.
TGTGCCAGCAAGAGACAGGGCGATAGCTCCTACGAGCAGTACTTC,CASKRQGDSSYEQYF,once,TRBV6-1,TRBJ2-7,TRBD1
TGTGCCAGCAGACCAAGGGGGACAGATCCCTACGAGCAGTACTTC,CASRPRGTDPYEQYF,.,TRBV2,TRBJ2-7,TRBD1
TGTGCCAGCAGCTTAGATCGGGGAAGGACAGCGCGCCTTGGGGAGACCCAGTACTTC,CASSLDRGRTARLGETQYF,few,TRBV11-2,TRBJ2-5,.
TGTGCCAGCAGTGTTTCGTGGGGGCTTATGCCCGGGGAGCTGTTTTTT,CASSVSWGLMPGELFF,few,TRBV6-1,TRBJ2-2,.
TGTGCCAGCAGCGTAGGGTCAGGCGCCAACTCTGGGGCCAACGTCCTGACTTTC,CASSVGSGANSGANVLTF,once,TRBV9,TRBJ2-6,.
TGTGCCAGCAGTGGGCCCGGGCGGGGGAATTCACCCCTCCACTTT,CASSGPGRGNSPLHF,.,TRBV6-1,TRBJ1-6,.
TGTGCCAGTAGTCTGAAGACAGGGTCCTACGAGCAGTACTTC,CASSLKTGSYEQYF,.,TRBV19,TRBJ2-7,TRBD1
TGTGCCAGCAGCCCGGGGGGCGCGTCTGAAGCTTTCTTT,CASSPGGASEAFF,.,TRBV6-5,TRBJ1-1,.
TGCAGCGTTAGCGGGGGGGCCCGGGATACGCAGTATTTT,CSVSGGARDTQYF,.,TRBV29-1,TRBJ2-3,TRBD2
TGTGCCAGCAGCTCCGACGGGGGGGCGCCATTTGGAGCTTTCTTT,CASSSDGGAPFGAFF,.,TRBV7-9,TRBJ1-1,.
TGTGCCAGCAGCTTAATCTCAGGGGGCGTGGAGACCCAGTACTTC,CASSLISGGVETQYF,.,TRBV7-2,TRBJ2-5,TRBD1
TGTGCCAGCAGCACACACTACGAGCAGTACTTC,CASSTHYEQYF,.,TRBV6-1,TRBJ2-7,.
TGTGCCAGCAGCGTAGAAGGACAGGGGGAGACCCAGTACTTC,CASSVEGQGETQYF,.,TRBV9,TRBJ2-5,TRBD1
TGTGCCAGCAGTACAAGGGGACTAGCGGGCCCCAAGACAGATACGCAGTATTTT,CASSTRGLAGPKTDTQYF,.,TRBV28,TRBJ2-3,TRBD2
TGTGCCAGCAGCTTAGCGGGACAGGTTGCAGATACGCAGTATTTT,CASSLAGQVADTQYF,.,TRBV7-9,TRBJ2-3,TRBD1
TGTGCTAGTGGCAGGGACAGCTACGAGCAGTACTTC,CASGRDSYEQYF,.,TRBV12-5,TRBJ2-7,TRBD1
TGTGCCAGCAGTCCCACTAGCGGGGGCATCCCCTGGGAGCTGTTTTTT,CASSPTSGGIPWELFF,.,TRBV2,TRBJ2-2,TRBD2
TGTGCCAGTGGCGGGGGATCTCTATGGGGCTACACCTTC,CASGGGSLWGYTF,.,TRBV19,TRBJ1-2,.
TGTGCCAGCAGCACGGTAGCCGGGAACAATCAGCCCCAGCATTTT,CASSTVAGNNQPQHF,few,TRBV6-6,TRBJ1-5,.
TGTGCCAGCAGCGCACCCGGACAGGGAAAAGCTTTCTTT,CASSAPGQGKAFF,.,TRBV9,TRBJ1-1,TRBD1
TGTGCCAGCAGCCACACCCGGGCGGGACAGGGAGCGAACACCGGGGAGCTGTTTTTT,CASSHTRAGQGANTGELFF,.,TRBV4-2,TRBJ2-2,TRBD1
TGTGCCAGCAACCAACAGGGGGCTTATCAGCCCCAGCATTTT,CASNQQGAYQPQHF,.,TRBV6-5,TRBJ1-5,TRBD1
TGTGCCAGCAGAGACAGGGGTGGGAACACTGAAGCTTTCTTT,CASRDRGGNTEAFF,once,TRBV27,TRBJ1-1,TRBD1
TGTGCCAGCAGTTACACCCGGGACACGGGTAATTCACCCCTCCACTTT,CASSYTRDTGNSPLHF,.,TRBV6-5,TRBJ1-6,.
TGTGCCAGCTCACCGGCGCGGGGGGTGACAGATACGCAGTATTTT,CASSPARGVTDTQYF,.,TRBV18,TRBJ2-3,TRBD2
TGCGCCAGCAGCTTGTCTAGCGGGGGGGTGGATGAGCAGTTCTTC,CASSLSSGGVDEQFF,.,TRBV5-1,TRBJ2-1,TRBD2
TGTGCCAGCAGTTACCACGACAGGGATTCACCCCTCCACTTT,CASSYHDRDSPLHF,.,TRBV6-6,TRBJ1-6,TRBD1
TGCAGCGTCTCAGGGGCAACTAATGAAAAACTGTTTTTT,CSVSGATNEKLFF,.,TRBV29-1,TRBJ1-4,.
TGTGCCAGCAGTCAAACACCAACAGGGACGAGGGAGCTGTTTTTT,CASSQTPTGTRELFF,.,TRBV27,TRBJ2-2,.
TGCGCCAGCAGTCCCTGGACAGCGAGAATTAAGACCCAGTACTTC,CASSPWTARIKTQYF,.,TRBV23-1,TRBJ2-5,.
TGTGCTAGTGGTTTGGCAATACTAACACAGGATCAGCCCCAGCATTTT,CASGLAILTQDQPQHF,.,TRBV12-5,TRBJ1-5,.
TGTGCCAGCAGCCAAGAGCGGGTTCGGGGGGGCGAGACCCAGTACTTC,CASSQERVRGGETQYF,.,TRBV4-2,TRBJ2-5,TRBD2
TGTGCCAGCAGTGGGGGCACCCAAGAGACCCAGTACTTC,CASSGGTQETQYF,.,TRBV6-1,TRBJ2-5,.
TGTGCCTGGGGGGCCCACAGGGAACTGAACACTGAAGCTTTCTTT,CAWGAHRELNTEAFF,.,TRBV30,TRBJ1-1,.
TGTGCCAGCAGGGTTGACAGGGGAATGAACACTGAAGCTTTCTTT,CASRVDRGMNTEAFF,few,TRBV2,TRBJ1-1,TRBD1
TGTGCCAGCACCCAAAGGGGGTTTGATTCCTACGAGCAGTACTTC,CASTQRGFDSYEQYF,.,TRBV28,TRBJ2-7,.
TGCGCCAGCAGCCCCCAGGGGGCTGAAAAACTGTTTTTT,CASSPQGAEKLFF,.,TRBV5-1,TRBJ1-4,TRBD1
TGCAGCGTTGATGCGGCAGTCCAAGAGACCCAGTACTTC,CSVDAAVQETQYF,.,TRBV29-1,TRBJ2-5,.
TGTGCCAGCAGCTCGCCTGGACTAGCACGGCGAGAGACCCAGTACTTC,CASSSPGLARRETQYF,.,TRBV7-2,TRBJ2-5,TRBD2
TGTGCCAGCAGCTTAGACAGGGGACTAGCGGGGGGGCATGAGCAGTTCTTC,CASSLDRGLAGGHEQFF,.,TRBV11-2,TRBJ2-1,TRBD2
TGTGCCAGTAGTATACAGAACGCGGAATATTTCTATGGCTACACCTTC,CASSIQNAEYFYGYTF,.,TRBV19,TRBJ1-2,.
TGTGCCAGTAGTATTGGGCAGACCACAGATACGCAGTATTTT,CASSIGQTTDTQYF,.,TRBV19,TRBJ2-3,.
TGTGCCAGCAGCTTTACACGGACAGGGGTCGACACCGGGGAGCTGTTTTTT,CASSFTRTGVDTGELFF,.,TRBV11-2,TRBJ2-2,TRBD1
TGTGCCAGCAGCAAGGGACTGACCCAAGAGACCCAGTACTTC,CASSKGLTQETQYF,few,TRBV7-9,TRBJ2-5,.
TGTGCCAGTAGTATCGTGTCCAGGCCTGAGCAGTTCTTC,CASSIVSRPEQFF,once,TRBV19,TRBJ2-1,.
TGTGCCAGCACCAGAGACAGGGCCGCCTACAATGAGCAGTTCTTC,CASTRDRAAYNEQFF,.,TRBV5-4,TRBJ2-1,TRBD1
TGTGCCAGCTCACCAAGTGACATCACCGGGGAGCTGTTTTTT,CASSPSDITGELFF,.,TRBV18,TRBJ2-2,.
TGTGCCAGCAGTGCGGACAGGGCGAACACCGGGGAGCTGTTTTTT,CASSADRANTGELFF,few,TRBV2,TRBJ2-2,TRBD1